This T cell receptor beta chain was found in a study of T cells after yellow fever vaccination. Overall study context: Low-cell-number fractions underwent preparation using SMART-Seq v4 Ultra Low Input.

5'RACE template switching generated TCR cDNA, adding a universal primer site and UMIs. TCRdb reprocessed the 5' RACE reads with MiXCR, giving one entry per CDR3 protein. Among approximately 330,000 distinct CDR3 sequences listed, roughly an eighth were seen once. About this clonotype: As yet, its antigen is unknown.

Germline V lookup: CDR1 DFQATT, CDR2 SNEGSKA (reference sequence). This CDR3 is 15 amino acids long. V dropped 0 bases and J dropped 2 bases, with 12 bases sitting between them. The study's findings and limits: CD4 and CD8 compartments shared a small share of clonotypes, likely from convergent recombination.

The material sequenced was CD4+ T cells sorted from PBMCs, taken 15 days after the yellow fever booster vaccination. This chain joins TRBV20-1 and TRBJ2-3, with D perhaps TRBD2 (6 bases). The TCR originated in a man aged 18-30 years who received the YFV17D yellow fever vaccine. CDR3 region: CSARELAGYTDTQYF. The CDR3 region has the DNA TGCAGTGCTAGAGAACTCGCGGGGTACACAGATACGCAGTATTTT.